Presented here are 11 T cell receptor beta chains from one specimen sequenced in a study of T cells in Graves' hyperthyroidism and ophthalmopathy. RNA transcripts were the template for amplifying TCR beta CDR3 regions. The study used the HTBI primer set for a first-round RT-PCR of the TCR CDR3. TCRdb reprocessed the multiplex PCR reads via MiXCR and lists one record per CDR3 protein. The table shows 250,000 or so distinct CDR3 sequences, with 13% to 15% occurring only once. Sequencing input: blood. Source of these receptors: a woman aged 40-49 years with Graves' hyperthyroidism that later progressed to Graves' ophthalmopathy.

Of note for this clonotype: A read error may account for a junction end that differs from germline. The chain joins TRBV12-3 or TRBV12-4 to TRBJ2-7; tentative D call: TRBD1 (6 bases). This CDR3 has 11 amino acids. Here the CDR3 reads CAGSQGWGQYF. CDR3 DNA sequence: TGTGCCGGCAGCCAGGGGTGGGGGCAGTACTTC.

This chain joins TRBV20-1 and TRBJ2-3; D gene unclear. The germline CDR1 and CDR2 sequences are DFQATT and SNEGSKA (reference sequence). This CDR3 region has 12 residues. The germline V and J ends were trimmed by 2 bases and 6 bases, with 9 bases remaining between them. CDR3 sequence reads: CSARTAADTQYF. Written as DNA, the CDR3 is TGCAGTGCTAGAACGGCAGCCGATACGCAGTATTTT.

V gene TRBV7-2 combines with J gene TRBJ2-2, with 9 bases aligning to TRBD2. The CDR3 sequence is 18 residues long. V lost 3 bases to trimming and J lost 2 bases; unmatched junction nucleotides: 10. The germline gives CDR1 SGHTA, CDR2 FQGNSA. CDR3 sequence (DNA): TGTGCCAGCAGCTTGGGACCAGCGGGAGGCGGAAACACCGGGGAGCTGTTTTTT. Translation gives CASSLGPAGGGNTGELFF.

This clonotype was seen repeatedly, ten times or more. This chain uses TRBV6-2 or TRBV6-3 with TRBJ2-1, with D possibly being TRBD1 or TRBD2 (6 bases each). Germline CDR1 is MNHEY and CDR2 is SVGEGT. The CDR3 has 14 residues. Trimming shortened V by 2 bases and J by 8 bases, and 13 bases separated the two germline ends. CDR3 bases: TGTGCCAGCAGTTACGGAGGGGGAGTGGATGAGCAGTTCTTC. Residues: CASSYGGGVDEQFF.

This clonotype has just a few counts. This may be a read error, as it is one base from a much larger clone. V is TRBV12-3 or TRBV12-4 and J is TRBJ2-5, with D tentatively TRBD2 (6 bases). The CDR3 totals 13 residues. V gave up 10 bases and J gave up 2 bases, with 14 bases separating them. CDR3 coding DNA: TGTGCCAACAGACGAGCGGGTCAAGAGACCCAGTACTTC. It encodes CANRRAGQETQYF.

This clonotype was counted at least ten times. The rearrangement joins TRBV28 to TRBJ1-5; the D is unclear. Germline assignment: CDR1 MDHEN and CDR2 SYDVKM. The length of the CDR3 is 15 residues. V was shortened by 2 bases and J by 2 bases, with 10 bases between the two germline ends. The DNA of the CDR3 is TGTGCCAGCAGTTTAGAGGGTGTCGGCAATCAGCCCCAGCATTTT. Protein product: CASSLEGVGNQPQHF.

At least ten counts were recorded for this clonotype. The chain joins TRBV27 to TRBJ2-7; D is ambiguous. This CDR3 has 16 residues. Deletions cut 4 bases from V and 5 bases from J, with 21 bases between. Germline values: CDR1 MNHEY, CDR2 SMNVEV (reference sequence). The CDR3 nucleotides read TGTGCCAGCAGTTCGGCAGGCGGACCCTATTCGGACGAGCAGTACTTC. Encoded protein: CASSSAGGPYSDEQYF.

This clonotype occurred many times. The CDR3 nucleotides read TGTGCCAGCAGCGTAGGGGGTCAAGGGCAGCCCCAGCATTTT. It encodes CASSVGGQGQPQHF. This chain connects TRBV9 to TRBJ1-5; D unclear. Trimming cost V 0 bases and J 7 bases, with 11 bases left between them. CDR1 and CDR2 (germline): SGDLS, YYNGEE. This CDR3 contains 14 residues.

This clonotype was detected ten times or more. V is TRBV27 and J is TRBJ1-5; no clear D. V shed 2 bases and J shed 1 base, with 6 bases lying between them. The CDR3 loop spans 14 amino acids. CDR1 is MNHEY and CDR2 is SMNVEV in the germline V gene (reference sequence). The CDR3 DNA sequence: TGTGCCAGCAGTTTAGTAGGGAGCAATCAGCCCCAGCATTTT. Protein sequence: CASSLVGSNQPQHF.

This clonotype showed up many times. The chain joins TRBV5-1 to TRBJ2-7, with 10 bases identical to TRBD2. Per the germline V gene, CDR1 is SGHRS and CDR2 is YFSETQ. The length of the CDR3 is 15 residues. After removal of 0 bases from V and 5 bases from J, the junction contained 5 bases not matched to a gene. The DNA of the CDR3 is TGCGCCAGCAGCTTGGTACTAGCGGGACTCGACGAGCAGTACTTC. Its protein product is CASSLVLAGLDEQYF.

This clonotype was seen at least ten times. The chain joins TRBV28 to TRBJ2-3; 13 positions match TRBD2. The germline V gene has CDR1 MDHEN and CDR2 SYDVKM. The CDR3 runs to 17 residues. V was pared by 4 bases and J by 2 bases, with 6 bases of the junction left unmatched. CDR3 coding DNA: TGTGCCAGCAGTTCCCGGACTAGCGGGAGTTCCACAGATACGCAGTATTTT. Its translation: CASSSRTSGSSTDTQYF.